The T cell receptor (beta chain) described here comes from a study of cytomegalovirus exposure and HLA in healthy donors. Generated by immunoSEQ multiplex PCR, the TCRdb table keeps only in-frame clones and is missing some. The table shows some 84,000 clones, with more than 75% occurring only once. Germline CDR1 reads WNHNN; CDR2 reads SYGVQD (reference sequence). The CDR3 is 16 residues long. With 5 bases clipped from V and 0 bases from J, the junction kept 5 bases outside the gene matches. Comments on this clone: Its antigen is not known.

The approximately 120-subject validation cohort, separate from the roughly 670-subject first cohort, included the donors. Findings of the study overall: The authors listed some 150 TCR beta chains as cytomegalovirus-associated. Generally TCR sequences proved uncommon, though certain public TCRs appeared in numerous donors. According to a subsequent analysis, TCR clusters identified in the first cohort showed a tendency to co-occur across the 120 or so validation repertoires.

The chain is built from TRBV10-1 and TRBJ2-2; 8 positions match TRBD1. Sequencing was performed on PBMCs. This receptor was taken from a man aged 30 to 45 in good health and CMV-seronegative. The CDR3 DNA is TGCGCCAGCAGTTTAACAGGGGGTACGAACACCGGGGAGCTGTTTTTT. It codes for CASSLTGGTNTGELFF.